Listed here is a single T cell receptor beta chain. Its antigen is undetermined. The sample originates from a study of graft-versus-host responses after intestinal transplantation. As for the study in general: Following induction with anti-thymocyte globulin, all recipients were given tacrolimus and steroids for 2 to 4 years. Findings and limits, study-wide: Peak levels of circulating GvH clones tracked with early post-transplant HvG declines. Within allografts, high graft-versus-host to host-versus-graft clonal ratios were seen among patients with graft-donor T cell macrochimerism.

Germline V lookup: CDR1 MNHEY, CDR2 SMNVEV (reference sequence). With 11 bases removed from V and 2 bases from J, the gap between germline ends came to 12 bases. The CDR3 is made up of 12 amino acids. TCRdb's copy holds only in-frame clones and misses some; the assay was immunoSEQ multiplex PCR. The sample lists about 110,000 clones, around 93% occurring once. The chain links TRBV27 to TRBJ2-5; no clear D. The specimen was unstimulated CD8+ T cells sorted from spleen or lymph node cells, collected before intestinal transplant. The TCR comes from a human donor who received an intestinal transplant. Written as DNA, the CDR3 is TGTGCCTCCTCGACTCGACAAGAGACCCAGTACTTC. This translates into CASSTRQETQYF.